The 7 T cell receptor beta chains given below trace back to one sample, sequenced in a study of cytomegalovirus exposure and HLA in healthy donors. Researchers ran the PCR with 60 Vbeta and 13 Jbeta primers. Assay: immunoSEQ multiplex PCR; the TCRdb copy retains only in-frame clones and omits some. The sample yields about 120,000 clones, around 69% seen once. Source material: PBMCs. The receptor set was obtained from a woman aged 40 to 55 in good health and CMV-seropositive.

The chain has TRBV27 and TRBJ1-5, with no clear D. The length of the CDR3 is 12 residues. V was trimmed by 3 bases and J by 3 bases, leaving 3 bases between them. Germline values: CDR1 MNHEY, CDR2 SMNVEV (reference sequence). Here the CDR3 reads CASSFSNQPQHF. The CDR3 nucleotides read TGTGCCAGCAGTTTCTCCAATCAGCCCCAGCATTTT.

This clone was observed a few times. This chain connects TRBV19 to TRBJ2-7; D may be TRBD1 (5 bases). The CDR3 length is 15 residues. Germline-derived CDR1 and CDR2 are LNHDA and SQIVND (reference sequence). V lost 3 bases and J lost 9, with 21 bases in between. In DNA form, the CDR3 reads TGTGCCAGTAGTATTTTTTCCACAGGTTCAGTTGTGCAGTACTTC. This codes for CASSIFSTGSVVQYF. Full variable domain (remainder filled in from reference TRBV19 and TRBJ2-7): DGGITQSPKYLFRKEGQNVTLSCEQNLNHDAMYWYRQDPGQGLRLIYYSQIVNDFQKGDIAEGYSVSREKKESFPLTVTSAQKNPTAFYLCASSIFSTGSVVQYFGPGTRLTVT.

V is TRBV4-3 and J is TRBJ1-1; possibly TRBD1 for D (5 bases). The CDR3 extends over 15 amino acids. Germline V gene data show CDR1 as LGHNA and CDR2 as YSLEER. The ends were cut back, 3 bases at V and 4 bases at J, with 15 bases in the middle. This chain's CDR3 is CASSQNLGPSTEAFF. Here the CDR3 DNA reads TGCGCCAGCAGCCAGAATCTGGGGCCCAGCACTGAAGCTTTCTTT.

This clone was seen more than once but under ten times. V and J are TRBV6-5 and TRBJ1-2; perhaps TRBD1 as D (6 bases). CDR3 length equals 14 residues. Per germline, CDR1 MNHEY and CDR2 SVGAGI. V was cut by 6 bases and J by 8 bases, with 19 bases left in between. CDR3 amino acids: CASSLRQAPTGYTF. CDR3 DNA: TGTGCCAGCAGCCTCAGACAGGCCCCTACGGGCTACACCTTC.

This clone has only one observation. The chain combines TRBV7-9 with TRBJ1-5; D uncertain. From germline, CDR1 is SEHNR and CDR2 FQNEAQ (reference sequence). The V gene lost 6 bases and the J gene lost 6 bases, with 12 bases spanning the gap. This CDR3 comprises 13 residues. The CDR3 nucleotides read TGTGCCAGCAGTCCAGGATCCGGTCAGCCCCAGCATTTT. Translated, it gives CASSPGSGQPQHF.

The chain links TRBV4-2 to TRBJ2-3; TRBD1 aligns across 9 bases. V shed 1 base, J shed 5 bases, and the junction held 4 bases outside the gene matches. Germline CDR1 LGHNA, CDR2 YNFKEQ. The CDR3 runs to 15 residues. For the CDR3, the DNA is TGTGCCAGCAGCCAAGTGGGACAGGGAGGAGATACGCAGTATTTT. Translation gives CASSQVGQGGDTQYF.

Written as DNA, the CDR3 is TGTGCCAGCAGTTTAACTAGCGGGGGGTTTGAGCAGTTCTTC. Protein sequence: CASSLTSGGFEQFF. V is TRBV27 and J is TRBJ2-1; 12 bases match TRBD2. Germline V gene sequence: CDR1 MNHEY, CDR2 SMNVEV (reference sequence). The CDR3 has 14 amino acids. Trimming at V came to 2 bases and at J to 9 bases, leaving 2 bases not matched to a gene.